In this sample, the clone carrying this T cell receptor (beta chain) turned up many times. Its specificity is not known. A much larger clone differs from this one at a single base, so this may be a read error. MiXCR was run by TCRdb on the multiplex PCR reads, yielding one entry per CDR3 protein. The sample consists of approximately 63,000 distinct CDR3 sequences, 57% of them appearing once. The source of the sample is a study of breast tumors, draining lymph nodes, adjacent tissues. Study-wide results and caveats: Luminal-like breast cancer showed significantly greater tumor-nontumor repertoire similarity than basal-like breast cancer did. The lymph node origin of tumor T cells was framed as consistent with a hypothesis, not demonstrated. Tumor repertoires ranked between lymph nodes and nontumor tissue in diversity, with V and J gene preferences.

Germline V gives CDR1 SGHRS, CDR2 YFSETQ. This CDR3 is 19 amino acids long. Trimming removed 7 bases at V and 3 bases at J, with 32 bases between. Material: breast tumor tissue. The chain combines TRBV5-1 with TRBJ2-7, with D perhaps being TRBD1 or TRBD2 (5 bases each). The TCR sequence derives from a female donor with breast cancer. Some clones in this sample may be carry-over from other donors' samples. For the CDR3, the DNA is TGCGCCAGCGTGACCGGGACCCAAGGGAGCGAAGAGGCAAGCTACGAGCAGTACTTC. Amino acids: CASVTGTQGSEEASYEQYF.